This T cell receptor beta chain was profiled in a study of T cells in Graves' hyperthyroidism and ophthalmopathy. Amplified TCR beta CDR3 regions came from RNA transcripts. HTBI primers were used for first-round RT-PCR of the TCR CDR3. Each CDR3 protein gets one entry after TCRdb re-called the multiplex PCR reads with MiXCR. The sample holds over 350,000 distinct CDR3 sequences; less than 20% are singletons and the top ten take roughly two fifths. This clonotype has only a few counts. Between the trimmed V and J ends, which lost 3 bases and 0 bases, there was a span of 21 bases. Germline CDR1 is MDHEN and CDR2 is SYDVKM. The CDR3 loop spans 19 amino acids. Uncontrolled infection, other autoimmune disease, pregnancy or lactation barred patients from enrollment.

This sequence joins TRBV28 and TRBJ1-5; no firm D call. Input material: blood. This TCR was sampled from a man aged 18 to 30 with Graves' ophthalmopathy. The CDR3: CASSFPPHTRWDSNQPQHF. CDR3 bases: TGTGCCAGCAGTTTTCCCCCTCATACAAGGTGGGATAGCAATCAGCCCCAGCATTTT.